This T cell receptor beta chain was sequenced during a study of OX40 agonist ivuxolimab in advanced cancers. In the study overall: Intravenous ivuxolimab was administered to patients every 2 weeks at 0.01 to 10 mg/kg.

Study results and caveats: Low normalized T-cell clonal expansion also characterized some of the nonresponders. Relatively little clonal expansion, among the lowest observed, appeared in partial responders at 0.1-3.0 mg/kg.

Turning to this clone: Its target is not known.

The CDR3 runs to 14 residues. The V end lost 3 bases, the J end lost 3 bases, and 12 bases lay between the germline ends. The germline gives CDR1 KGHSH, CDR2 LQKENI. Measured with immunoSEQ multiplex PCR; TCRdb has only the in-frame clones, and not every one. The table lists approximately 81,000 clones, roughly 86% of them singletons. Samples of blood were obtained at baseline, on cycle 4 day 1, and on cycle 7 day 1. The chain employs TRBV18 and TRBJ2-7; D gene uncertain. Specimen: CD4+ or CD8+ T cells sorted from blood, collected in a trial of the OX40 agonist ivuxolimab. The sequence was collected from an adult with an advanced solid tumor such as melanoma, head and neck, liver or kidney cancer. This CDR3 reads CASSPATLLYEQYF. CDR3 DNA: TGTGCCAGCTCACCTGCGACGTTACTCTACGAGCAGTACTTC.